The 12 T cell receptor beta chains below come from one sample, sequenced in a study of response to subunit inactivated influenza vaccine. MiXCR, applied by TCRdb to the RT-PCR reads, yields one record per CDR3 protein. The table includes over 450,000 distinct CDR3 sequences, roughly 13% detected once. The starting material was PBMCs from blood, obtained roughly 6 weeks after vaccination. All receptors derive from a man in his fifties who received an inactivated influenza vaccine.

This clonotype was found many times. J is TRBJ1-1 and V is TRBV19, with D perhaps matching TRBD1 (5 bases). The CDR3 consists of 13 residues. Deletions cut 4 bases from V and 4 bases from J, with 10 bases between. Germline V CDR1 and CDR2: LNHDA, SQIVND (reference sequence). CDR3 in amino acids: CASSKRGVTEAFF. CDR3 in DNA: TGTGCCAGTAGTAAGAGGGGAGTCACTGAAGCTTTCTTT.

This rearrangement joins TRBV5-1 to TRBJ2-5; no reliable D call. Germline assignment: CDR1 SGHRS and CDR2 YFSETQ. Trimming took off 5 bases at V and 5 bases at J, with 16 bases between the two ends. This CDR3 is 14 amino acids long. The CDR3, as DNA: TGCGCCAGCAGGAACTTTGGCGGCCAGGAGACCCAGTACTTC. Translation: CASRNFGGQETQYF.

This clonotype was seen repeatedly, ten times or more. This chain connects TRBV29-1 to TRBJ2-7, with unresolved D. Trimming took 2 bases from V and 3 from J, leaving 5 bases between them. Germline-derived CDR1 and CDR2 are SQVTM and ANQGSEA. This CDR3 comprises 11 residues. CDR3 coding DNA: TGCAGCGTTGAAATAAACTACGAGCAGTACTTC. Protein: CSVEINYEQYF.

This chain joins TRBV12-3 or TRBV12-4 and TRBJ1-6, with a weak D call TRBD1 (6 bases). The CDR3 runs 15 residues. V lost 1 base and J lost 8, with 12 bases in between. CDR3 sequence reads: CASSLGQVPYSPLHF. The CDR3 region has the DNA TGTGCCAGCAGTTTAGGACAGGTCCCCTATTCACCCCTCCACTTT.

A single count supports this clonotype. The chain combines TRBV5-6 with TRBJ2-7, with D perhaps TRBD2 (5 bases). The V gene's germline CDR1 is SGHDT and CDR2 YYEEEE. This CDR3 spans 15 amino acids. Trimming left V 4 bases short and J 6 bases short, with 20 bases between. The CDR3, as DNA: TGTGCCAGCAGCAACAACCCGGGATCAGCTACCGAGCAGTACTTC. This encodes CASSNNPGSATEQYF.

The chain combines TRBV3-1 with TRBJ1-1, with TRBD1 identical over 7 bases. The CDR3 spans 16 residues. The V segment lost 3 bases and the J segment 0 bases; nucleotides outside the gene matches: 7. CDR1 is LGHDT, CDR2 YNNKEL, per germline (reference sequence). The CDR3 protein is CASSQTGQLMNTEAFF. In DNA form, the CDR3 reads TGTGCCAGCAGCCAGACGGGACAGCTCATGAACACTGAAGCTTTCTTT.

In its sample, this clonotype was seen a few times. The chain carries TRBV6-2 or TRBV6-3 and TRBJ2-1, with 13 nucleotides matching TRBD2. V was clipped by 2 bases and J by 3 bases; unmatched bases: 10. This CDR3 spans 19 amino acids. Germline V gene sequence: CDR1 MNHEY, CDR2 SVGEGT. The CDR3 bases are TGTGCCAGCAGTTACGTCTTCGGACTAGCGGGGGTCCACTACAATGAGCAGTTCTTC. The encoded protein is CASSYVFGLAGVHYNEQFF.

This clonotype was seen a handful of times. The V call is TRBV5-5, the J call TRBJ2-3; 7 bases are shared with TRBD1. The CDR3 covers 13 residues. Unmatched junction bases numbered 5, after V lost 5 bases and J lost 5 bases. Germline-derived CDR1 and CDR2 are SGHKS and YYEKEE (reference sequence). The CDR3 bases are TGTGCCAGCAGATTGACAGGGCAAGATACGCAGTATTTT. Translating it yields CASRLTGQDTQYF.

V usage is TRBV20-1 and J usage is TRBJ2-5, with a tentative D call TRBD2 (6 bases). CDR1 and CDR2 (germline): DFQATT, SNEGSKA (reference sequence). Trimming took 6 bases from V and 4 from J, leaving 12 bases between them. The CDR3 is made up of 12 amino acids. The CDR3 DNA is TGCAGTGCCGATGGAGGGTTAGAGACCCAGTACTTC. Protein product: CSADGGLETQYF.

The chain links TRBV20-1 to TRBJ2-7; 7 bases are a match to TRBD1. CDR1 is DFQATT and CDR2 is SNEGSKA in the germline V gene (reference sequence). V trimming: 1 base; J trimming: 0 bases; junction bases outside the gene matches: 9. The length of the CDR3 is 16 residues. CDR3 DNA: TGCAGTGCTAGAGGAGTAAACAGGGGATTCTCCTACGAGCAGTACTTC. Protein: CSARGVNRGFSYEQYF.

This clonotype was seen only a few times. The chain carries TRBV10-3 and TRBJ2-7; TRBD2 might be the D (6 bases). Deletions cut 0 bases from V and 5 bases from J, with 14 bases between. This CDR3 spans 15 amino acids. Germline CDR1 and CDR2: ENHRY and SYGVKD. CDR3 DNA: TGTGCCATCAGTGAGTCAAGAGCGGGCCGGGACGAGCAGTACTTC. Amino acid sequence: CAISESRAGRDEQYF.

The gene calls are TRBV5-1 and TRBJ2-6; 8 bases fit TRBD2. J gave up 2 bases and V 6 bases, and 7 bases lay outside the gene matches. CDR3 length: 16 amino acids. Germline CDR1 is SGHRS and CDR2 is YFSETQ. CDR3 loop: CASTQILAAGANVLTF. For the CDR3, the DNA is TGCGCCAGCACCCAAATACTAGCGGCTGGGGCCAACGTCCTGACTTTC.